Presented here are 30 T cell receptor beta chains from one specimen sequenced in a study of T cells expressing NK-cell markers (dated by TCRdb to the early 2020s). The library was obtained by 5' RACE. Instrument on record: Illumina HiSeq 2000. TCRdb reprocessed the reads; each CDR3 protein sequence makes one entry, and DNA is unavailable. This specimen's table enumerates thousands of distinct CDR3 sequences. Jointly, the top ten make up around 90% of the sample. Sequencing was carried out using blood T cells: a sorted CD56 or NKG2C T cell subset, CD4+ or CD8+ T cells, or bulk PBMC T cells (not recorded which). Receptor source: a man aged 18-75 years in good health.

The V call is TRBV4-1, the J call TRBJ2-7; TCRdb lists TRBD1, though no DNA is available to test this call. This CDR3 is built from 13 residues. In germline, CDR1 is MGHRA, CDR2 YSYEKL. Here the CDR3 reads CASSQGPGDEQYF.

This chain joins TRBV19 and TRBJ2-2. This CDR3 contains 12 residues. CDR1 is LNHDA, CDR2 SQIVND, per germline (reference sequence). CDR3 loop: CASSRWSGELFF. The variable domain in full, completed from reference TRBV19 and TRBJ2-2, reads DGGITQSPKYLFRKEGQNVTLSCEQNLNHDAMYWYRQDPGQGLRLIYYSQIVNDFQKGDIAEGYSVSREKKESFPLTVTSAQKNPTAFYLCASSRWSGELFFGEGSRLTVL.

The CDR3 here is CASSLEQGTEAFF. The rearrangement uses TRBV7-6 and TRBJ1-1; the D call from TCRdb, TRBD1, cannot be confirmed without DNA. The germline gives CDR1 SGHVS, CDR2 FNYEAQ. CDR3 size: 13 residues.

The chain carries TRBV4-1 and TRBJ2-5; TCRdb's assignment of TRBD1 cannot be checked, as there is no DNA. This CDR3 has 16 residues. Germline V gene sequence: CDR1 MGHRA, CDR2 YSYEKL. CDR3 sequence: CASRGGRGGGRETQYF.

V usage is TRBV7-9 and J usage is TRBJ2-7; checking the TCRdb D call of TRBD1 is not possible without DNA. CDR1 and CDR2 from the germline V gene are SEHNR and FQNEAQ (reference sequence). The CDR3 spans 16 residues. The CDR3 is CASSLAPWDSSYEQYF. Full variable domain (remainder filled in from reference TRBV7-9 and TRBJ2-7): DTGVSQNPRHKITKRGQNVTFRCDPISEHNRLYWYRQTLGQGPEFLTYFQNEAQLEKSRLLSDRFSAERPKGSFSTLEIQRTEQGDSAMYLCASSLAPWDSSYEQYFGPGTRLTVT.

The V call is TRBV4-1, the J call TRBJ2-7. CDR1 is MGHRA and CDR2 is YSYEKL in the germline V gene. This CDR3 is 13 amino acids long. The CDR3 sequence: CASAMTDQTEQYF.

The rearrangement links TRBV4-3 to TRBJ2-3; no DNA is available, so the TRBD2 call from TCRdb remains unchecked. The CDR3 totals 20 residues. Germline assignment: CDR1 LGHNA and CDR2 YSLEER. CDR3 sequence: CASSQDLATSGRTSTDTQYF.

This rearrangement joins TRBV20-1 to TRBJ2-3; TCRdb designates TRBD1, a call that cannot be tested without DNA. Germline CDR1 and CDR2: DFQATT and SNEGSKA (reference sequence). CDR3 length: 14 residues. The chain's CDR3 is CSAGNAGGTDTQYF.

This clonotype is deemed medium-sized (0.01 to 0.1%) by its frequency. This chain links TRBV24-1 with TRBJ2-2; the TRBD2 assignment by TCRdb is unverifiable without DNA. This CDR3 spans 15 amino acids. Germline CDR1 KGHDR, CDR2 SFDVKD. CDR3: CATGREGPNTGELFF.

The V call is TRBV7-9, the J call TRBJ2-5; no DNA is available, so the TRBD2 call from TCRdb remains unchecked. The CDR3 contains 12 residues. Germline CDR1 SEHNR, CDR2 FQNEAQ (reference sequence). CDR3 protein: CASSSEGETQYF.

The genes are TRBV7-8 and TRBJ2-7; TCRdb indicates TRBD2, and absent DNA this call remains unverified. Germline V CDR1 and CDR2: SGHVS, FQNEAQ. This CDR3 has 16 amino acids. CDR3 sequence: CASSLGVAGNSYEQYF.

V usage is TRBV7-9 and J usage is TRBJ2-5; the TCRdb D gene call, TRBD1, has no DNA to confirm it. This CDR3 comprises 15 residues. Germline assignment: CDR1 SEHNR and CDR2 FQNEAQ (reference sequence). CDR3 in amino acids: CASSLTQGSGETQYF.

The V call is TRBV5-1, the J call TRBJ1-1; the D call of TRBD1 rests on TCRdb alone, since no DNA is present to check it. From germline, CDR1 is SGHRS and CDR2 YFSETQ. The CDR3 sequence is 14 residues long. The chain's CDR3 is CASSWDGQTTEAFF. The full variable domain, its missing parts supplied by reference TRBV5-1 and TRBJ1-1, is KAGVTQTPRYLIKTRGQQVTLSCSPISGHRSVSWYQQTPGQGLQFLFEYFSETQRNKGNFPGRFSGRQFSNSRSEMNVSTLELGDSALYLCASSWDGQTTEAFFGQGTRLTVV.

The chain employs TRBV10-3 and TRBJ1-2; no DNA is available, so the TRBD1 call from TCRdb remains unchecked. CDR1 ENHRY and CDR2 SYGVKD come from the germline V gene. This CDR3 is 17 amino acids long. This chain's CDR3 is CAISDRNRQGPPGGYTF.

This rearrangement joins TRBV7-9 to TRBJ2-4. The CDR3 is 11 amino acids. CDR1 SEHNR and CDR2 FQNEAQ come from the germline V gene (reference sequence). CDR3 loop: CASSLLGIQYF.

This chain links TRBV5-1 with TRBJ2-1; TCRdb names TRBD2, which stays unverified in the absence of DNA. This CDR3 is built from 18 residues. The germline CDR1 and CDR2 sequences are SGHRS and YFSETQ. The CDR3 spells CASSLALAGTSSYNEQFF.

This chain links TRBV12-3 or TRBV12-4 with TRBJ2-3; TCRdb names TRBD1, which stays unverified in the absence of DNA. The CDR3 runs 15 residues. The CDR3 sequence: CASSLDSASTDTQYF.

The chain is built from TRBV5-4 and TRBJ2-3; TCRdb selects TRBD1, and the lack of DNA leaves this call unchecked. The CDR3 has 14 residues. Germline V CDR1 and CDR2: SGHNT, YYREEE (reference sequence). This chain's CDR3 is CASSFRGATDTQYF.

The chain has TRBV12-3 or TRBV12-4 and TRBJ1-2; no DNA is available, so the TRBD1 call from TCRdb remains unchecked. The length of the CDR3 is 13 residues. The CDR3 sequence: CASSLGTDYGYTF.

CDR3 amino acids: CASSYLSGSPTGELFF. The chain uses TRBV6-2 or TRBV6-3 and TRBJ2-2; TCRdb's assignment of TRBD2 cannot be checked, as there is no DNA. Germline V gives CDR1 MNHEY, CDR2 SVGEGT. The CDR3 length is 16 residues.

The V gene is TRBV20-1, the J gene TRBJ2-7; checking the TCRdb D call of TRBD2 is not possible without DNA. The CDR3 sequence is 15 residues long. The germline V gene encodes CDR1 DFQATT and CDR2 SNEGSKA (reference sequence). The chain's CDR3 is CSARDPAGGAREQYF.

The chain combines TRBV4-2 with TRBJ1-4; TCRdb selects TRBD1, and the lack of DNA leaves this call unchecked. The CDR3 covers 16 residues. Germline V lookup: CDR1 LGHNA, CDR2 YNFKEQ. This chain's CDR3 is CASSQESRTGLGKLFF.

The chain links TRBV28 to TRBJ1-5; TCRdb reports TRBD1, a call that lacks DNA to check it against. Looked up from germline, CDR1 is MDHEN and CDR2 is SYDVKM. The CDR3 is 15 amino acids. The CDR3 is CASSREGVENQPQHF. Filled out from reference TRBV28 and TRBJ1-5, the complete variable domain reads DVKVTQSSRYLVKRTGEKVFLECVQDMDHENMFWYRQDPGLGLRLIYFSYDVKMKEKGDIPEGYSVSREKKERFSLILESASTNQTSMYLCASSREGVENQPQHFGDGTRLSIL.

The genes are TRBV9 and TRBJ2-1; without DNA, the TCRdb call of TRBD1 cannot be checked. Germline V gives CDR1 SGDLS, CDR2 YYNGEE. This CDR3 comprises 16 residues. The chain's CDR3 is CASSVAGTGPANEQFF.

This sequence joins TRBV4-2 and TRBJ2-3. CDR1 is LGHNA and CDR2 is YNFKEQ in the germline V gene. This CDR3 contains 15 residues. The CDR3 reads CASSQEGDSTDTQYF.

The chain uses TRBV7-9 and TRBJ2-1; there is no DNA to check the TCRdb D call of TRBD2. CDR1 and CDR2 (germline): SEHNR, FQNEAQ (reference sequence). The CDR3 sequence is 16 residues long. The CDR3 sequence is CASTEGVSGGYNEQFF.

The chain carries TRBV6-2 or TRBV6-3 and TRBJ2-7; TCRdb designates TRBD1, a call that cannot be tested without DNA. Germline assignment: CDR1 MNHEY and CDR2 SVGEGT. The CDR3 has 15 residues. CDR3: CASSRSGTGGVEQYF.

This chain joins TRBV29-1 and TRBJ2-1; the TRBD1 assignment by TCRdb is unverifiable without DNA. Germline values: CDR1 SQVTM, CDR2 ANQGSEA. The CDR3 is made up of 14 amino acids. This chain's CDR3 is CSARPGTLYNEQFF.

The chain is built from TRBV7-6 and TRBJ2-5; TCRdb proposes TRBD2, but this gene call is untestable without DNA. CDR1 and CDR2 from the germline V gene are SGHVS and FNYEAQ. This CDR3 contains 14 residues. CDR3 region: CASSLRTAGETQYF.

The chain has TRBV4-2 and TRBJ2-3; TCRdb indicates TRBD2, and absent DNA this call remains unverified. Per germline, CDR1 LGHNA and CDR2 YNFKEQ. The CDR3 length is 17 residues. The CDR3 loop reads CASSQGGLAGGSDTQYF.